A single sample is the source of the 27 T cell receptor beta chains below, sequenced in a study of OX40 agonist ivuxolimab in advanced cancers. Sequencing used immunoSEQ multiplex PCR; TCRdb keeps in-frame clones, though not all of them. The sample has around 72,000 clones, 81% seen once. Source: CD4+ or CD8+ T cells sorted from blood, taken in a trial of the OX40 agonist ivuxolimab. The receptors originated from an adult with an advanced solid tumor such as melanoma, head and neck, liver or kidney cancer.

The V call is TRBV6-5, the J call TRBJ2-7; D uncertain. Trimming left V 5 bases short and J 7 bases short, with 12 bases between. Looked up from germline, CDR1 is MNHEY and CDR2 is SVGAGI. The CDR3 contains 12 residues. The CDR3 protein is CASSPAAREQYF. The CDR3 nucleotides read TGTGCCAGCAGTCCCGCAGCGAGGGAGCAGTACTTC.

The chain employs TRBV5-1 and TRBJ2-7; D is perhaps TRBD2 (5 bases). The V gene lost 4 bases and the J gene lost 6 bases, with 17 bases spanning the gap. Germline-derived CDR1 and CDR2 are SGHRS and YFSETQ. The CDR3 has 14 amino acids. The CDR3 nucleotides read TGCGCCAGCAGCACTGGCCCTCGCCGGGGCGAGCAGTACTTC. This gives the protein CASSTGPRRGEQYF.

The CDR3 DNA follows: TGTGCCTGGAGTGTACGACTAGCGGGGGGCGAGACCCAGTACTTC. Amino acids: CAWSVRLAGGETQYF. The rearrangement uses TRBV30 and TRBJ2-5; TRBD2 matches at 13 bases. Per the germline V gene, CDR1 is GTSNPN and CDR2 is SVGIG (reference sequence). This CDR3 spans 15 amino acids. With V trimmed by 0 bases and J by 5 bases, 3 bases remained unmatched.

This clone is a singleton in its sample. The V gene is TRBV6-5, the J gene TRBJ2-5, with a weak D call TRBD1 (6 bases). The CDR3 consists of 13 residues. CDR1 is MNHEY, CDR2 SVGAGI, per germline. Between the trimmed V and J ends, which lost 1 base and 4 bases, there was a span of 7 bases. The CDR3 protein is CASSYLGAETQYF. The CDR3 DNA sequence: TGTGCCAGCAGTTACTTGGGGGCAGAGACCCAGTACTTC.

CDR3 amino acids: CASSPLTGMNTEAFF. DNA for the CDR3: TGTGCCAGTAGTCCGTTGACAGGGATGAACACTGAAGCTTTCTTT. The genes are TRBV19 and TRBJ1-1; 7 positions agree with TRBD1. The CDR3 sequence is 15 residues long. V lost 5 bases and J lost 0; bases outside the gene matches: 6. Germline V gene data show CDR1 as LNHDA and CDR2 as SQIVND (reference sequence).

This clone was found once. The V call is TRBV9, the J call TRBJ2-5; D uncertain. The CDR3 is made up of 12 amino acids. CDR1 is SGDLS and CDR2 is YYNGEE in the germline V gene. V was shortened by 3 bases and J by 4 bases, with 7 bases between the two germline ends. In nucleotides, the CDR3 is TGTGCCAGCAGCGGGCCCGGAGAGACCCAGTACTTC. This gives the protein CASSGPGETQYF. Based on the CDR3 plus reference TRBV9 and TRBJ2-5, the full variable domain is DSGVTQTPKHLITATGQRVTLRCSPRSGDLSVYWYQQSLDQGLQFLIQYYNGEERAKGNILERFSAQQFPDLHSELNLSSLELGDSALYFCASSGPGETQYFGPGTRLLVL.

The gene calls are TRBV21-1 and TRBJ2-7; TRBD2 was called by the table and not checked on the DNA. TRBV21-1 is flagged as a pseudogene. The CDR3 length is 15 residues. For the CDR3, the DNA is TGTGCCAGCAGCAGAAAGCGGGAGTACAACTACGAGCAGTACTTC. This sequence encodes CASSRKREYNYEQYF.

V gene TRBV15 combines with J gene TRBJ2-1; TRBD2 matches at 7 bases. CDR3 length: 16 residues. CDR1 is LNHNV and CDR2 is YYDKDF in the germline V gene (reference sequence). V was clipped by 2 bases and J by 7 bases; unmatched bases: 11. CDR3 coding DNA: TGTGCCACCAGCAGACGGACCGGGACTAATCGAAATGAGCAGTTCTTC. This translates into CATSRRTGTNRNEQFF.

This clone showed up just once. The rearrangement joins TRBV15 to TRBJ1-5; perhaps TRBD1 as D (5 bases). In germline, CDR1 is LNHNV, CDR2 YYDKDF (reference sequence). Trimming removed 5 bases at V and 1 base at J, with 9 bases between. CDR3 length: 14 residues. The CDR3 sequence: CATSYRISNQPQHF. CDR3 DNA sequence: TGTGCCACCAGCTACAGGATAAGCAATCAGCCCCAGCATTTT. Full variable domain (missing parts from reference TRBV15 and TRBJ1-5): DAMVIQNPRYQVTQFGKPVTLSCSQTLNHNVMYWYQQKSSQAPKLLFHYYDKDFNNEADTPDNFQSRRPNTSFCFLDIRSPGLGDTAMYLCATSYRISNQPQHFGDGTRLSIL.

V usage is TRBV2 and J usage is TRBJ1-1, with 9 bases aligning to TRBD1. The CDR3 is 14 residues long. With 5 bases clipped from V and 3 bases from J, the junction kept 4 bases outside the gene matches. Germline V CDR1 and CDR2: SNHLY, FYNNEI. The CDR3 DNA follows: TGTGCCAGCAGTTTACAGGGGGCAGACACTGAAGCTTTCTTT. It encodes CASSLQGADTEAFF.

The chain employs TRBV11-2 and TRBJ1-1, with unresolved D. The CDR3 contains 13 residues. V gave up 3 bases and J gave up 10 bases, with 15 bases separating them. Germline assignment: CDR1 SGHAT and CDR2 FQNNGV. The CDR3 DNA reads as TGTGCCAGCAGCTTCCCGGCGGCCTTAAGAGCTTTCTTT. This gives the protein CASSFPAALRAFF.

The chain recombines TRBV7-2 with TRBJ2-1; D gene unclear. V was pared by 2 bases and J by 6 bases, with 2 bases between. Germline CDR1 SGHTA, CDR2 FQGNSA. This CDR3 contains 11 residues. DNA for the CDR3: TGTGCCAGCAGCTTAATCAATGAGCAGTTCTTC. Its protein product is CASSLINEQFF.

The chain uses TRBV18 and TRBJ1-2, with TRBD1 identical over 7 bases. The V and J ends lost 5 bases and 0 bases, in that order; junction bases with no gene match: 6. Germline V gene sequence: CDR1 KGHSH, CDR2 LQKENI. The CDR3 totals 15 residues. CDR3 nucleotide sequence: TGTGCCAGCTCAGACCAGGGACAGACTAACTATGGCTACACCTTC. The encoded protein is CASSDQGQTNYGYTF.

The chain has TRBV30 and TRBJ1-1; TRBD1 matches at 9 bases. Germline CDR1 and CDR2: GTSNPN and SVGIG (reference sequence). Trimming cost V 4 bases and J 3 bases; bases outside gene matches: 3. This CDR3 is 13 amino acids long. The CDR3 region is CAWKDRGDTEAFF. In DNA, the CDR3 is TGTGCCTGGAAAGACAGGGGGGACACTGAAGCTTTCTTT.

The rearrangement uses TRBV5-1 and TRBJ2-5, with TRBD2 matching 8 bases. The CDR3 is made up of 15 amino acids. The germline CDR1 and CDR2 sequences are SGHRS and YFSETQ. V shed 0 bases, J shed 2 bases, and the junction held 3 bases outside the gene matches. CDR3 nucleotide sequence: TGCGCCAGCAGCTTGGGGGCTAGCGGGCAAGAGACCCAGTACTTC. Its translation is CASSLGASGQETQYF.

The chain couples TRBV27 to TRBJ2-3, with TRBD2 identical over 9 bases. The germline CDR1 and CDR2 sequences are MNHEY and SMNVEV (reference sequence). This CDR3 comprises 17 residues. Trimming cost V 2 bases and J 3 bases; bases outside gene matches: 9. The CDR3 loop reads CASSLGILAGVTDTQYF. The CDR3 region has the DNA TGTGCCAGCAGTTTAGGGATTTTAGCGGGGGTAACAGATACGCAGTATTTT.

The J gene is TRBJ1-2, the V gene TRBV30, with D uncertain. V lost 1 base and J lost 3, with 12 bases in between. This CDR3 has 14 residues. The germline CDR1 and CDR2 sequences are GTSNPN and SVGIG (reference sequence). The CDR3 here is CAWSAGIRYYGYTF. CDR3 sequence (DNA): TGTGCCTGGAGTGCGGGGATCAGGTACTATGGCTACACCTTC.

The CDR3 loop reads CASSKASGRAVVAKNIQYF. In nucleotides, the CDR3 is TGTGCCAGCTCTAAGGCAAGCGGGAGGGCCGTAGTAGCCAAAAACATTCAGTACTTC. The rearrangement joins TRBV21-1 to TRBJ2-4; TRBD2 is taken as the D call from the table, unchecked against the DNA. TRBV21-1 is a known pseudogene. There are 19 residues in the CDR3.

The CDR3 sequence: CASSLGAGEYYEQYF. CDR3 coding DNA: TGTGCCAGCAGCTTAGGAGCAGGGGAATACTACGAGCAGTACTTC. The chain recombines TRBV11-2 with TRBJ2-7; tentative D call: TRBD1 (6 bases). The CDR3 has 15 amino acids. CDR1 and CDR2 from the germline V gene are SGHAT and FQNNGV. V lost 1 base and J 3 bases, leaving 13 bases between the germline ends.

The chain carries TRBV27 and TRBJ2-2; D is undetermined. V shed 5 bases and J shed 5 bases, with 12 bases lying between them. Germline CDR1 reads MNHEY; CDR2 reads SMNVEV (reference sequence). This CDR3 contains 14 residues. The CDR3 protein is CASSAWLWTGELFF. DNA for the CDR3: TGTGCCAGCAGTGCCTGGCTCTGGACCGGGGAGCTGTTTTTT.

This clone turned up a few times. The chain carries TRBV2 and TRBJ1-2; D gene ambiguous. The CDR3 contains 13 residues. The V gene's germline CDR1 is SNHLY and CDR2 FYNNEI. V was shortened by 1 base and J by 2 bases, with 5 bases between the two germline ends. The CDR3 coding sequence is TGTGCCAGCAGTGAAGAAGGGAACTATGGCTACACCTTC. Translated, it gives CASSEEGNYGYTF.

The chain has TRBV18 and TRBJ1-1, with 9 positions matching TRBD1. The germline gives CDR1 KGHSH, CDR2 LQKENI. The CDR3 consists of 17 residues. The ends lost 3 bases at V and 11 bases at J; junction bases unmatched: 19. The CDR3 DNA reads TGTGCCAGCTCACCTCCCCCGACACTGGGACAGGGAAGTGTGGCTTTCTTT. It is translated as CASSPPPTLGQGSVAFF.

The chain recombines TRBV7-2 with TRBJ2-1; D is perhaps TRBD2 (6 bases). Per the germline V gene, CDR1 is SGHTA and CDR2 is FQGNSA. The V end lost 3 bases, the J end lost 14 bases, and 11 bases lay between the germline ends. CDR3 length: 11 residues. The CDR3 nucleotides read TGTGCCAGCAGCTTGGGACTGTCCGAGTTCTTC. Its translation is CASSLGLSEFF.

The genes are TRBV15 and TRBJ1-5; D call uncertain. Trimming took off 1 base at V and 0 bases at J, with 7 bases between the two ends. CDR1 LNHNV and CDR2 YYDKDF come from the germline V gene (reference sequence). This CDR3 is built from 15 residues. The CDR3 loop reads CATSRVEGSNQPQHF. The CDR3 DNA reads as TGTGCCACCAGCAGAGTTGAGGGTAGCAATCAGCCCCAGCATTTT.

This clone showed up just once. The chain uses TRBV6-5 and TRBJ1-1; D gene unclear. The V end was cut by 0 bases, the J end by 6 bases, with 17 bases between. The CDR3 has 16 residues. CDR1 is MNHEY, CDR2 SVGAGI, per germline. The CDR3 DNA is TGTGCCAGCAGTTACTCGTTGACCGCTCGGGAATCTGAAGCTTTCTTT. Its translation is CASSYSLTARESEAFF.

The CDR3, as DNA: TGCGCCAGCAGCTTGGTGGCTGCCACCGGGGAGCTGTTTTTT. As protein: CASSLVAATGELFF. The V gene is TRBV5-1, the J gene TRBJ2-2; no clear D. V lost 0 bases and J 4 bases, leaving 7 bases between the germline ends. CDR1 is SGHRS, CDR2 YFSETQ, per germline. The CDR3 contains 14 residues.

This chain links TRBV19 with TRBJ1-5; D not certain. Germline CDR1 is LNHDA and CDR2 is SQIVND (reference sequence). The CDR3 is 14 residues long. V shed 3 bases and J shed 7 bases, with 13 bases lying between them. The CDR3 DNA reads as TGTGCCAGTAGTATTATCCTAGGACGGCAGCCCCAGCATTTT. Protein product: CASSIILGRQPQHF.